This TCR beta chain was captured by sequencing in a study of control samples from healthy donors and cancer patients. Germline assignment: CDR1 MNHEY and CDR2 SMNVEV (reference sequence). The CDR3 spans 14 residues. V lost 5 bases and J lost 5, with 10 bases in between. The protocol was immunoSEQ multiplex PCR, while the TCRdb copy is restricted to in-frame clones and leaves out a portion. Of some 87,000 clones listed, 91% are singletons. The source material was blood. This clonotype was sampled from a man aged 30 to 39 in good health. The chain has TRBV27 and TRBJ1-6; no definite D call. The CDR3 spells CASSPLGNNSPLHF. Here the CDR3 DNA reads TGTGCCAGCAGTCCCCTGGGTAATAATTCACCCCTCCACTTT.